This T cell receptor beta chain is drawn from a study of shared clonotypes between healthy human individuals. Genomic DNA from unsorted samples was obtained from approximately 96 million PBMCs (per sample). Comment on this clone: This may be a read error, as it is one base from a much larger clone.

The team ran DNA from unsorted PBMCs on ten immunoSEQ deep assay plates for sequencing. Produced via immunoSEQ multiplex PCR; TCRdb's table is partial and in-frame only. The sample yields about 490,000 clones, 65% to 80% seen once. After removal of 4 bases from V and 0 bases from J, the junction contained 2 bases not matched to a gene. Germline V CDR1 and CDR2: SGHNT, YYREEE (reference sequence). The CDR3 contains 15 residues. Material for sequencing was PBMCs. The receptor was isolated from a middle-aged woman in good health. Some clones in this sample may be carry-over from other donors' samples. J is TRBJ2-3 and V is TRBV5-4; 10 nucleotides align to TRBD2. CDR3 sequence (DNA): TGTGCCAGCAGCCAGACTAGCGGGAGCACAGATACGCAGTATTTT. Amino acid sequence: CASSQTSGSTDTQYF.